This T cell receptor (beta chain) was identified during a study of blood T cell repertoires in COVID-19. This clone was detected once. Losses at the gene ends were 3 bases for V and 5 bases for J; bases not matched to a gene: 4. CDR3 length: 14 amino acids. Germline loops: CDR1 MGHDK, CDR2 SYGVNS. The Seattle patients, enrolled during active infection, were followed longitudinally. Sequenced by immunoSEQ multiplex PCR; TCRdb stores in-frame clones only, minus some. The sample lists about 150,000 clones, roughly 88% occurring once. The TCR was taken from a woman aged 55-75 years with COVID-19, enrolled during active disease. Sequenced sample: peripheral blood. The V call is TRBV25-1, the J call TRBJ1-1, with 9 bases matching TRBD1. The CDR3 nucleotides are TGTGCCAGCAGTGAGATAGACAGGGGGACTGAAGCTTTCTTT. It translates to CASSEIDRGTEAFF. Full variable domain (remainder filled in from reference TRBV25-1 and TRBJ1-1): EADIYQTPRYLVIGTGKKITLECSQTMGHDKMYWYQQDPGMELHLIHYSYGVNSTEKGDLSSESTVSRIRTEHFPLTLESARPSHTSQYLCASSEIDRGTEAFFGQGTRLTVV.